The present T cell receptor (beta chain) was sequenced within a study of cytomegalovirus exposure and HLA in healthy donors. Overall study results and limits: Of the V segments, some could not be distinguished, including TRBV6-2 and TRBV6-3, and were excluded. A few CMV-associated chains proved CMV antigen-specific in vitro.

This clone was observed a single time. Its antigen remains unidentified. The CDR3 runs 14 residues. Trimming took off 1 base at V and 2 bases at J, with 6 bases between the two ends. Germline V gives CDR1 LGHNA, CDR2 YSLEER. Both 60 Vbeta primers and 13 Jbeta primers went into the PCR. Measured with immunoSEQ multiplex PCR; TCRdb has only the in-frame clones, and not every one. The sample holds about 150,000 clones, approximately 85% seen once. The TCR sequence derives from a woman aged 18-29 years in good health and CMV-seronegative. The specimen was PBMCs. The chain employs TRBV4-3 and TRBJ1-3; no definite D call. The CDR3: CASSQGAPGNTIYF. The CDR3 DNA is TGCGCCAGCAGCCAAGGGGCGCCTGGAAACACCATATATTTT.